The rows below give T cell receptor beta chains drawn from one sample of a study of control samples from healthy donors and cancer patients. The method was immunoSEQ multiplex PCR; TCRdb's version includes in-frame clones alone and lacks a portion of them. The sample has approximately 150,000 clones; about 90% are singletons. The sample consisted of blood. The receptor source for this set is a man between 25 and 39 years old in good health. Both conserved end residues are part of each CDR3. A D gene is named only where the DNA matches it firmly. Clone size, where shown, is once, few, many, or a class for clones that have expanded.

D,size,J,V,CDR3,DNA
TRBD2,-,TRBJ2-1,TRBV5-1,CASSSLLAGGLNEQFF,TGCGCCAGCAGCTCCTTGCTAGCGGGGGGGCTCAATGAGCAGTTCTTC
-,many,TRBJ2-1,TRBV10-3,CAIGTGTTYNEQFF,TGTGCCATCGGCACCGGGACAACCTACAATGAGCAGTTCTTC
-,-,TRBJ2-5,TRBV6-5,CASSYLRTAQETQYF,TGTGCCAGCAGTTACCTCAGGACAGCACAAGAGACCCAGTACTTC
-,-,TRBJ2-2,TRBV5-1,CASRPGLGGELFF,TGCGCCAGCAGACCGGGGTTAGGCGGGGAGCTGTTTTTT
TRBD1,-,TRBJ1-6,TRBV25-1,CASRLNSPGQDGSPLHF,TGTGCCAGCAGACTTAACTCCCCGGGACAGGACGGTTCACCCCTCCACTTT
-,-,TRBJ1-2,TRBV18,CASSPQGNNGYTF,TGTGCCAGCTCACCGCAGGGTAACAATGGCTACACCTTC
-,-,TRBJ1-6,TRBV27,CASSLRVVENSPLHF,TGTGCCAGCAGTTTACGGGTAGTGGAAAATTCACCCCTCCACTTT
TRBD1,-,TRBJ2-1,TRBV19,CASSPRQGAYNEQFF,TGTGCCAGTAGTCCGCGACAGGGGGCCTACAATGAGCAGTTCTTC
-,-,TRBJ2-2,TRBV20-1,CSARVPGELFF,TGCAGTGCTAGAGTCCCCGGGGAGCTGTTTTTT
-,-,TRBJ2-3,TRBV18,CASSPLALSTDTQYF,TGTGCCAGCTCACCCTTAGCCCTTAGCACAGATACGCAGTATTTT
TRBD2,-,TRBJ2-3,TRBV19,CASSISGEGTDTQYF,TGTGCCAGTAGTATATCGGGGGAGGGGACAGATACGCAGTATTTT